The rows below give T cell receptor beta chains drawn from one sample of a study of CD8 T cells in ankylosing spondylitis. TCRdb re-derived calls from the 5' RACE reads in MiXCR, one entry per CDR3 protein. Among around 150,000 distinct CDR3 sequences, around 18% were seen once, and the ten largest hold roughly 8%. Sequenced material: blood, either unsorted or a sorted T cell fraction (not recorded which). All receptors come from a male donor with ankylosing spondylitis or in good health (not recorded which). Each CDR3 is given with its conserved first and last residue. The order of the fields is V gene, clone size, J gene, D gene, CDR3 protein, CDR3 DNA. A D gene is named only where the DNA matches it firmly. Size tells how often a clone was seen (once, few, many) or the class of an expanded clone, and some rows leave it out.

V: TRBV2
size: -
J: TRBJ1-5
D: -
CDR3: CASSENRRGQPQHF
DNA: TGTGCCAGCAGTGAGAATCGTCGAGGTCAGCCCCAGCATTTT

V: TRBV5-1
size: many
J: TRBJ2-1
D: -
CDR3: CASSLAEGSSASYNEQFF
DNA: TGCGCCAGCAGCTTGGCGGAGGGGAGTAGCGCCTCCTACAATGAGCAGTTCTTC

V: TRBV5-4
size: -
J: TRBJ2-1
D: -
CDR3: CASSLTGTKIKNEQFF
DNA: TGTGCCAGCAGCTTGACCGGGACAAAGATCAAAAATGAGCAGTTCTTC

V: TRBV5-1
size: many
J: TRBJ2-3
D: TRBD1
CDR3: CASSLGGTGRGTDTQYF
DNA: TGCGCCAGCAGCTTAGGGGGGACAGGTCGCGGCACAGATACGCAGTATTTT

V: TRBV7-2
size: few
J: TRBJ1-1
D: -
CDR3: CASSAGPSTEAFF
DNA: TGTGCCAGCAGCGCGGGACCGAGCACTGAAGCTTTCTTT

V: TRBV29-1
size: -
J: TRBJ2-1
D: TRBD2
CDR3: CSVGLAGNNEQFF
DNA: TGCAGCGTTGGACTAGCGGGAAACAATGAGCAGTTCTTC

V: TRBV29-1
size: -
J: TRBJ1-1
D: TRBD1
CDR3: CSVVRGGMNTEAFF
DNA: TGCAGCGTTGTCAGGGGGGGCATGAACACTGAAGCTTTCTTT

V: TRBV5-1
size: many
J: TRBJ2-4
D: -
CDR3: CASSPGAQINIQYF
DNA: TGCGCCAGCAGCCCTGGGGCCCAGATTAACATTCAGTACTTC

V: TRBV3-1
size: few
J: TRBJ1-5
D: -
CDR3: CASSQGDLGGNQPQHF
DNA: TGTGCCAGCAGCCAAGGCGATCTGGGGGGGAATCAGCCCCAGCATTTT

V: TRBV4-1
size: many
J: TRBJ2-7
D: -
CDR3: CASSQGSSYEQYF
DNA: TGCGCCAGCAGCCAAGGCAGCTCCTACGAGCAGTACTTC

V: TRBV5-1
size: many
J: TRBJ2-7
D: TRBD2
CDR3: CASSLTIGRGNYEQYF
DNA: TGCGCCAGCAGCTTGACGATCGGGAGGGGAAACTACGAGCAGTACTTC

V: TRBV5-1
size: -
J: TRBJ1-1
D: TRBD1
CDR3: CASSFGRTGLNTEAFF
DNA: TGCGCCAGCAGCTTCGGTAGGACAGGGCTGAACACTGAAGCTTTCTTT

V: TRBV10-2
size: few
J: TRBJ2-1
D: -
CDR3: CASSEERNEQFF
DNA: TGCGCCAGCAGTGAAGAAAGGAATGAGCAGTTCTTC

V: TRBV20-1
size: -
J: TRBJ2-2
D: TRBD2
CDR3: CCARAVTSGRADGELFF
DNA: TGCTGTGCTAGAGCCGTCACTAGCGGGAGGGCGGACGGGGAGCTGTTTTTT

V: TRBV28
size: many
J: TRBJ2-7
D: -
CDR3: CASSLYSGHPRNEQYF
DNA: TGTGCCAGCAGTTTATACTCCGGGCACCCCCGCAACGAGCAGTACTTC

V: TRBV20-1
size: few
J: TRBJ2-5
D: -
CDR3: CSAFTGETQYF
DNA: TGCAGTGCTTTCACAGGGGAGACCCAGTACTTC

V: TRBV7-9
size: few
J: TRBJ1-5
D: -
CDR3: CASSPRGQSQPQHF
DNA: TGTGCCAGCAGCCCTAGGGGCCAGTCACAGCCCCAGCATTTT

V: TRBV5-1
size: few
J: TRBJ2-2
D: TRBD2
CDR3: CASSLDLAGNTGELFF
DNA: TGCGCCAGCAGCTTGGATCTAGCGGGGAACACCGGGGAGCTGTTTTTT

V: TRBV5-1
size: many
J: TRBJ2-2
D: TRBD2
CDR3: CASSFDETSGIGELFF
DNA: TGCGCCAGCAGCTTTGATGAAACTAGCGGGATTGGGGAGCTGTTTTTT

V: TRBV20-1
size: many
J: TRBJ2-7
D: -
CDR3: CSAPTTSTSYEQYF
DNA: TGCAGTGCTCCCACAACCTCCACTAGCTACGAGCAGTACTTC

V: TRBV11-1
size: many
J: TRBJ1-1
D: TRBD1
CDR3: CASSFAGQVTFF
DNA: TGTGCCAGCAGCTTCGCGGGACAGGTAACTTTCTTT

V: TRBV29-1
size: many
J: TRBJ2-3
D: -
CDR3: CSANSWSTDTQYF
DNA: TGCAGCGCTAATAGTTGGAGCACAGATACGCAGTATTTT

V: TRBV12-3/TRBV12-4
size: many
J: TRBJ2-3
D: -
CDR3: CASSPLADTDTQYF
DNA: TGTGCCAGCAGCCCCCTCGCGGACACAGATACGCAGTATTTT

V: TRBV20-1
size: many
J: TRBJ2-5
D: -
CDR3: CSAVAPLQETQYF
DNA: TGCAGTGCTGTGGCCCCCCTCCAAGAGACCCAGTACTTC

V: TRBV28
size: few
J: TRBJ2-3
D: TRBD2
CDR3: CASSPSGRRSDTQYF
DNA: TGTGCCAGCAGTCCTAGCGGGAGGAGGTCAGATACGCAGTATTTT

V: TRBV14
size: many
J: TRBJ2-3
D: TRBD2
CDR3: CASSQDSGTSGRAADTQYF
DNA: TGTGCCAGCAGCCAAGACTCCGGGACTAGCGGGAGGGCCGCAGATACGCAGTATTTT

V: TRBV2
size: many
J: TRBJ2-3
D: -
CDR3: CASSEELGGSGTDTQYF
DNA: TGTGCCAGCAGTGAAGAGCTTGGGGGGTCTGGCACAGATACGCAGTATTTT

V: TRBV30
size: few
J: TRBJ2-2
D: TRBD2
CDR3: CAWKREFRTGELFF
DNA: TGTGCCTGGAAGCGGGAGTTTCGGACCGGGGAGCTGTTTTTT